This TCR beta chain was profiled in a study of blood T cell repertoires in COVID-19. Study details: COVID-19 samples from acute and convalescent phases originated in the United States, Italy and Spain.

Germline V gene data show CDR1 as LGHDT and CDR2 as YNNKEL (reference sequence). There are 16 residues in the CDR3. With 7 bases clipped from V and 5 bases from J, the junction kept 13 bases outside the gene matches. The method was immunoSEQ multiplex PCR; TCRdb's version includes in-frame clones alone and lacks a portion of them. This sample has more than 95,000 clones, with about 85% found just once. The source of this sequence is a woman of 80 years or more with acute or convalescent COVID-19. The specimen was peripheral blood. This chain joins TRBV3-1 (or the pseudogene TRBV3-2) and TRBJ1-1; 10 nucleotides match TRBD1. This CDR3 reads CASTSRDRGWGTEAFF. Here the CDR3 DNA reads TGTGCCAGCACCTCCCGGGACAGGGGCTGGGGGACTGAAGCTTTCTTT.